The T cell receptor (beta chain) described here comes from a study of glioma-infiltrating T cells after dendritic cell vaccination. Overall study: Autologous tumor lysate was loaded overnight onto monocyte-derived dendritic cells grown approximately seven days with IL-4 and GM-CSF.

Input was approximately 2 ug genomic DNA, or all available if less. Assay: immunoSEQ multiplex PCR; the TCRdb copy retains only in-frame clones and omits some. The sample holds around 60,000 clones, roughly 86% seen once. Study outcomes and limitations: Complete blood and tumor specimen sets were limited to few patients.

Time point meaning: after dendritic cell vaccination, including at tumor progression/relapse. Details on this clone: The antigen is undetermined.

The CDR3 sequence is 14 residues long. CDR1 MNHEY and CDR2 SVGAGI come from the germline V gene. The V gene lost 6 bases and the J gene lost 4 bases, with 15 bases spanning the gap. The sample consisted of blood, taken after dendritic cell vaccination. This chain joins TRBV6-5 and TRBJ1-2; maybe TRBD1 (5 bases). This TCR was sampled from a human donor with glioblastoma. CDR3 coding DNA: TGTGCCAGCAGAGATCCTCAGGGAGGCTATGGCTACACCTTC. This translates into CASRDPQGGYGYTF.